This T cell receptor (beta chain) originates from a study of cytomegalovirus exposure and HLA in healthy donors. Study-level results: In a later analysis, specific HLA alleles were associated with 15,000 to 20,000 TCR beta sequences at a 0.05 false discovery rate. Reports state that TCR beta sequences accurately predicted most subjects' HLA-A and HLA-B alleles. Among immune exposure information, only CMV serostatus was available.

As for this clone: What it recognizes is unknown.

This CDR3 has 15 residues. CDR1 SGHRS and CDR2 YFSETQ come from the germline V gene. Deletions cut 4 bases from V and 0 bases from J, with 11 bases between. The PCR employed 60 Vbeta primers together with 13 Jbeta primers. The method was immunoSEQ multiplex PCR; TCRdb's version includes in-frame clones alone and lacks a portion of them. The sample has about 38,000 clones, over 65% seen once. The chain joins TRBV5-1 to TRBJ2-1; D is uncertain. Sequencing was carried out using PBMCs. This receptor was taken from a man between 45 and 60 years old in good health and CMV-seropositive. The CDR3 DNA follows: TGCGCCAGCAGCGCCGAACTGAACTCCTACAATGAGCAGTTCTTC. Residues: CASSAELNSYNEQFF.